The TCR beta chain under discussion was sequenced for a study of T cells in Graves' hyperthyroidism and ophthalmopathy. TCR beta CDR3 regions were amplified from RNA transcripts. Initially, a first-round RT-PCR of the TCR CDR3 employed the HTBI primer set. MiXCR, run by TCRdb on the multiplex PCR reads, gives a single entry per CDR3 protein. The repertoire holds more than 500,000 distinct CDR3 sequences, with around 43% as singletons. The CDR3 has 14 amino acids. Deletions cut 3 bases from V and 5 bases from J, with 11 bases between. Germline CDR1 MGHRA, CDR2 YSYEKL. The sequenced material came from peripheral blood or thyroid tissue (not recorded which). V and J are TRBV4-1 and TRBJ1-5; D ambiguous. The origin of this receptor is an adult woman with Graves' disease, either hyperthyroidism or ophthalmopathy (not recorded which). CDR3 DNA sequence: TGCGCCAGCAGCCAGGACTCAAAAGATCAGCCCCAGCATTTT. This sequence encodes CASSQDSKDQPQHF.